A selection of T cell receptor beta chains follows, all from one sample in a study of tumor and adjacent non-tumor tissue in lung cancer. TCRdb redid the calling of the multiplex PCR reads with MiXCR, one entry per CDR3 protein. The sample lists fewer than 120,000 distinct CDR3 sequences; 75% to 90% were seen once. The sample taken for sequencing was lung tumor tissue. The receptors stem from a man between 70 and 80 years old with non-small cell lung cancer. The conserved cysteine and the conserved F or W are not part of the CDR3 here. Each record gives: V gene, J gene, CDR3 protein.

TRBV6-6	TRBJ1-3	ASSYPGTGQTTIY
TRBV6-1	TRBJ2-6	ASSEGAGANILT
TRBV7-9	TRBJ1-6	AIYPRDCSGSPLH
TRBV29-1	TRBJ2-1	SVEDFGVYNQRF
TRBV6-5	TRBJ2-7	ASNHTSGSSYDQY
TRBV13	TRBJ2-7	ASSSTTGDEQH
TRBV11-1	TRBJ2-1	ASSTTFSGRSVNEQI
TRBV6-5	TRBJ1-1	ASSAGTRGKTI
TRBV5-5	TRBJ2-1	TSSLAFGISSYNEQF
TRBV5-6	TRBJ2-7	DSSSAPGRGSYEQY